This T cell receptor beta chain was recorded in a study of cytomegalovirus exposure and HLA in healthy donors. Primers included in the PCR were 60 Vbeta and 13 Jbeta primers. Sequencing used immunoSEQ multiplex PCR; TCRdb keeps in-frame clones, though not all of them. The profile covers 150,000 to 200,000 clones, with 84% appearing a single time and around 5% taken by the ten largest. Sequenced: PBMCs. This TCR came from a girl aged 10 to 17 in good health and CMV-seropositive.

The CDR3 nucleotides read TGTGCCAGCAGCCTCGGGACAGGGAATTCCTACGAGCAGTACTTC. Translating gives CASSLGTGNSYEQYF. The rearrangement links TRBV9 to TRBJ2-7, with 9 bases lining up with TRBD1. V lost 4 bases and J lost 1; bases outside the gene matches: 6. The CDR3 is 15 residues long. CDR1 is SGDLS, CDR2 YYNGEE, per germline.